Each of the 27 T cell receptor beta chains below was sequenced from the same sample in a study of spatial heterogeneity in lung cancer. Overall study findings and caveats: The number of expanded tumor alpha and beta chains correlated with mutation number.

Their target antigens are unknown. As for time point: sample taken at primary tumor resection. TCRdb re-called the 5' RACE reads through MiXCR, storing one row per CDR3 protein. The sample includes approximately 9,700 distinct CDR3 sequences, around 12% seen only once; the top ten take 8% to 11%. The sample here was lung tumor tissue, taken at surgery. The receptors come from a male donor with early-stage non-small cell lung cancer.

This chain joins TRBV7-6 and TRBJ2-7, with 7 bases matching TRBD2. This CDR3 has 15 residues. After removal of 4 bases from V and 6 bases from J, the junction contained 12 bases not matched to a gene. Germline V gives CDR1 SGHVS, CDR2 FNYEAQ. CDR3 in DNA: TGTGCCAGCAGCTCATCTAGCGGACCAACCTCCGAGCAGTACTTC. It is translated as CASSSSSGPTSEQYF.

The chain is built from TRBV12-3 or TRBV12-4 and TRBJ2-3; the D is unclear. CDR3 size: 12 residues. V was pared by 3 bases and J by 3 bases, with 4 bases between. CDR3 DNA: TGTGCCAGCAGTTTCCTGACAGATACGCAGTATTTT. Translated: CASSFLTDTQYF.

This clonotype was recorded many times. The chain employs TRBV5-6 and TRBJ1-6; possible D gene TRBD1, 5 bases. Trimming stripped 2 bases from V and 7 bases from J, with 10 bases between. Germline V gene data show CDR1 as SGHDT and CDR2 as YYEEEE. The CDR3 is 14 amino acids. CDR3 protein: CASSFRGINSPLHF. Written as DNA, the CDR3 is TGTGCCAGCAGCTTTCGGGGGATCAATTCACCCCTCCACTTT.

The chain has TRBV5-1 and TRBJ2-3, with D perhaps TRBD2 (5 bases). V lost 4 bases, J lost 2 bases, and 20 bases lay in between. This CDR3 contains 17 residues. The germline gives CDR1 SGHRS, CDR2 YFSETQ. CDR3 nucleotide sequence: TGCGCCAGCAGCCCTCCCCTGGCGGGCCTATCCACAGATACGCAGTATTTT. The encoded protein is CASSPPLAGLSTDTQYF.

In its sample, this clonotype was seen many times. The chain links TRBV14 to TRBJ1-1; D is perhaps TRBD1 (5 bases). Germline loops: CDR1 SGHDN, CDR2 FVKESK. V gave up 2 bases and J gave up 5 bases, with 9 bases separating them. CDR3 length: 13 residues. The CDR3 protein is CASSQQGGTEAFF. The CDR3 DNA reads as TGTGCCAGCAGCCAACAGGGTGGGACTGAAGCTTTCTTT.

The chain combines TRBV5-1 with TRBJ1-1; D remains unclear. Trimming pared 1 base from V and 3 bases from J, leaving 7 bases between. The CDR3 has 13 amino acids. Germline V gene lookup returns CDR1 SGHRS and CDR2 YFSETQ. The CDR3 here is CASSLTSDTEAFF. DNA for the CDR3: TGCGCCAGCAGCTTGACTTCCGACACTGAAGCTTTCTTT.

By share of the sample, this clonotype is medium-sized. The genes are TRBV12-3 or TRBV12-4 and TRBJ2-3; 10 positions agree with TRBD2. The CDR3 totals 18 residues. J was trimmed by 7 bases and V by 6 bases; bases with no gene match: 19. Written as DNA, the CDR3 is TGTGCCAGCAGCAAACTCCTCACTAGCGGGACTCCCCTAAATACGCAGTATTTT. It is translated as CASSKLLTSGTPLNTQYF.

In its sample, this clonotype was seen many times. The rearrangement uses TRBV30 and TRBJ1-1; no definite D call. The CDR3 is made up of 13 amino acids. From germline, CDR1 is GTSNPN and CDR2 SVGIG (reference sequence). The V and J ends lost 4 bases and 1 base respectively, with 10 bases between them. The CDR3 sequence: CAWNRIPNTEAFF. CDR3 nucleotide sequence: TGTGCCTGGAATCGGATCCCGAACACTGAAGCTTTCTTT.

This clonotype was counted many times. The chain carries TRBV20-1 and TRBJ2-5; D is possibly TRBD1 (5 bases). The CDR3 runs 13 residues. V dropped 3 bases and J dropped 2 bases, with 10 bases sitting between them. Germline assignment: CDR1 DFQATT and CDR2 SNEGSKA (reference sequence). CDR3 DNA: TGCAGTGCTAGGGACAAGAGACAAGAGACCCAGTACTTC. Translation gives CSARDKRQETQYF.

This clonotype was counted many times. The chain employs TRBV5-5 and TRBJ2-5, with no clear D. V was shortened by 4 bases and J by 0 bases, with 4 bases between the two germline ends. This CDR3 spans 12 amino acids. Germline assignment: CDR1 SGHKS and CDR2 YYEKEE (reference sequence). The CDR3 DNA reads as TGTGCCAGCAGCGCCCACCAAGAGACCCAGTACTTC. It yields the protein CASSAHQETQYF.

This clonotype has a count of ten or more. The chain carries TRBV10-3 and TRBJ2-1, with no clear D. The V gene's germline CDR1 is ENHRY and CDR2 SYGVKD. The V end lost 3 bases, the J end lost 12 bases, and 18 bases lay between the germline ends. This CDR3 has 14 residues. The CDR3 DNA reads TGTGCCATCAGTGACGTAGAGGAATCAATGAGGCAGTTCTTC. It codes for CAISDVEESMRQFF.

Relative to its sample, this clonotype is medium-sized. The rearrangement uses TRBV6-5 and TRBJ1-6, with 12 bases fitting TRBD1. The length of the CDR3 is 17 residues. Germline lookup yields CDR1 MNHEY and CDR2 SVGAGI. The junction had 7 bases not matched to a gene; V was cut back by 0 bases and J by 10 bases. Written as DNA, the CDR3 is TGTGCCAGCAGTTACTCCTCCGGGACAGGGGGCAACTCACCCCTCCACTTT. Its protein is CASSYSSGTGGNSPLHF.

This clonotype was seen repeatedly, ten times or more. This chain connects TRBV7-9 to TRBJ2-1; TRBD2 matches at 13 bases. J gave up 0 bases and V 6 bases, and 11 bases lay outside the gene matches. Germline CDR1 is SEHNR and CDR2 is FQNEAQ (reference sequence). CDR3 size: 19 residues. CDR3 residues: CASRGHGLAGATSYNEQFF. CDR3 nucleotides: TGTGCCAGCAGAGGACATGGACTAGCGGGAGCCACCTCCTACAATGAGCAGTTCTTC.

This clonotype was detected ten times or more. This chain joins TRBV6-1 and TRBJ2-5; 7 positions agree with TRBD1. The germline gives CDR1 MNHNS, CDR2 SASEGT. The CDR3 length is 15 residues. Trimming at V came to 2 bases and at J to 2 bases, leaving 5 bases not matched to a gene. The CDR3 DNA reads TGTGCCAGCAGTGAATTAACGGACAGGCAAGAGACCCAGTACTTC. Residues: CASSELTDRQETQYF.

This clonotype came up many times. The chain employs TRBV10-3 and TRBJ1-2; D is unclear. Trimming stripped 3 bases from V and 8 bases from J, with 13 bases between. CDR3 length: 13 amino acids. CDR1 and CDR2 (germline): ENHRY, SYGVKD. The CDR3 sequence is CAISDNWEGGYTF. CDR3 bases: TGTGCCATCAGTGATAATTGGGAAGGGGGCTACACCTTC.

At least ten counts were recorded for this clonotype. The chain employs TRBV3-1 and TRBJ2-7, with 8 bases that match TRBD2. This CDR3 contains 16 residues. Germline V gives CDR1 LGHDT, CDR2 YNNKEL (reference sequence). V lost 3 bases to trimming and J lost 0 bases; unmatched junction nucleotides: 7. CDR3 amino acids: CASSHPSGFSSYEQYF. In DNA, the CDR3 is TGTGCCAGCAGCCACCCTAGCGGGTTCAGCTCCTACGAGCAGTACTTC.

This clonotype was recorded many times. The CDR3: CASSLAWGPSYEQYF. The DNA of the CDR3 is TGTGCCAGCAGCTTAGCTTGGGGCCCCTCCTACGAGCAGTACTTC. This sequence joins TRBV13 and TRBJ2-7; possibly TRBD1 for D (5 bases). Germline V CDR1 and CDR2: PRHDT, FYEKMQ (reference sequence). CDR3 size: 15 residues. V lost 1 base and J lost 0, with 10 bases in between.

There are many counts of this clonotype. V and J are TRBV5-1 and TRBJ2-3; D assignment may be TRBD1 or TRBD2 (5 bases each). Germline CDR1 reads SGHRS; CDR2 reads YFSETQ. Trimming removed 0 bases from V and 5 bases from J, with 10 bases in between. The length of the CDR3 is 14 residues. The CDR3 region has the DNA TGCGCCAGCAGCTTGGATAGTGGGGGAGATACGCAGTATTTT. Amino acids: CASSLDSGGDTQYF. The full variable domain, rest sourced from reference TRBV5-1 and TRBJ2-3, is KAGVTQTPRYLIKTRGQQVTLSCSPISGHRSVSWYQQTPGQGLQFLFEYFSETQRNKGNFPGRFSGRQFSNSRSEMNVSTLELGDSALYLCASSLDSGGDTQYFGPGTRLTVL.

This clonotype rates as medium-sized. The CDR3 region is CASTEGKPYEQYF. CDR3 bases: TGTGCCAGCACCGAAGGGAAGCCCTACGAGCAGTACTTC. The chain employs TRBV6-2 or TRBV6-3 and TRBJ2-7; D is unclear. The germline V gene has CDR1 MNHEY and CDR2 SVGEGT. V lost 7 bases and J lost 2, with 12 bases in between. This CDR3 has 13 amino acids.

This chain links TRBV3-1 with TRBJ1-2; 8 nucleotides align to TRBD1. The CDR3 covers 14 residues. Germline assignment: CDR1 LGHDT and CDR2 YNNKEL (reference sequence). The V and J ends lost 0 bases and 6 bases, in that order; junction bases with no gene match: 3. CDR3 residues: CASSQDRGRDGYTF. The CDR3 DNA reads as TGTGCCAGCAGCCAAGACAGGGGGCGGGATGGCTACACCTTC.

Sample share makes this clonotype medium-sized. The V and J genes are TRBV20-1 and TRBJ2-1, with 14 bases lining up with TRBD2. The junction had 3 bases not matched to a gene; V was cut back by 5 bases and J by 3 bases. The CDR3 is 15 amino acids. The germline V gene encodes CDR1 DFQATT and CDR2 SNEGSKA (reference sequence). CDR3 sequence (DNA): TGCAGTGCTCCGGGACTAGCGGGAGACTACAATGAGCAGTTCTTC. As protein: CSAPGLAGDYNEQFF.

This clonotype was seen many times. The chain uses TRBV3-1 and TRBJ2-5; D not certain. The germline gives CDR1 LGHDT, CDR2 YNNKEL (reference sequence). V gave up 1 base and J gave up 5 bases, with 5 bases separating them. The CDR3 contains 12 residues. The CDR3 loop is CASSQGPETQYF. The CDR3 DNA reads TGTGCCAGCAGCCAAGGGCCGGAGACCCAGTACTTC.

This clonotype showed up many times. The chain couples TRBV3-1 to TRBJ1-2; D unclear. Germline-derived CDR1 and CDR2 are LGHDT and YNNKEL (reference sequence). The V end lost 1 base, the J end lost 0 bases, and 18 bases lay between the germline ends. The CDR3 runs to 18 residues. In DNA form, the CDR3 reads TGTGCCAGCAGCCAAGGACGTGGGGTCCGTCCAGCTAACTATGGCTACACCTTC. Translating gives CASSQGRGVRPANYGYTF.

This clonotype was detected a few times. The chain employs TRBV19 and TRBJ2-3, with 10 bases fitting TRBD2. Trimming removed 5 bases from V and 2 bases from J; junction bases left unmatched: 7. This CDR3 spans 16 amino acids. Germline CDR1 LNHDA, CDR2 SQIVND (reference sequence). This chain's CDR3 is CASSGGLADPTDTQYF. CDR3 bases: TGTGCCAGTAGTGGAGGACTAGCGGATCCCACAGATACGCAGTATTTT.

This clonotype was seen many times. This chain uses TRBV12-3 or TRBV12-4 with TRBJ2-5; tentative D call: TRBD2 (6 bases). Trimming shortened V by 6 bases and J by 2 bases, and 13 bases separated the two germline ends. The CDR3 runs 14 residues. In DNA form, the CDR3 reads TGTGCCAGCAGCCGCCAGGAGGGTCAAGAGACCCAGTACTTC. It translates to CASSRQEGQETQYF.

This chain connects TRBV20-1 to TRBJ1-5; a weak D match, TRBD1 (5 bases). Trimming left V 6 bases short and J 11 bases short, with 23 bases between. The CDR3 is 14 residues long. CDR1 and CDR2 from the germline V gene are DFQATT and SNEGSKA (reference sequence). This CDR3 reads CSATGRVGVGTQHF. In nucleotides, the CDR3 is TGCAGTGCCACCGGCAGGGTTGGGGTTGGGACCCAGCATTTT.

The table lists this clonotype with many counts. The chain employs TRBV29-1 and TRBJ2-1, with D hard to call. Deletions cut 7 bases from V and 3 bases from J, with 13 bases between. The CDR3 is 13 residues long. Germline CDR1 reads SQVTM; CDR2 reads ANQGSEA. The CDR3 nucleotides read TGCAGCGGAGAGATTGGGGTCTACAATGAGCAGTTCTTC. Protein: CSGEIGVYNEQFF.